Below are 8 T cell receptor beta chains sequenced from a single sample in a study of cytomegalovirus exposure and HLA in healthy donors. A multiplex PCR was run with 60 Vbeta primers and 13 Jbeta primers. Repertoires were generated with immunoSEQ multiplex PCR, while TCRdb's copy carries only in-frame clones and drops some. The sample shows 100,000 to 150,000 clones, roughly 78% of them seen only once. The source material was PBMCs. These receptors came from a man between 25 and 39 years old in good health and CMV-seropositive.

This chain links TRBV7-8 with TRBJ2-5, with TRBD2 identical over 10 bases. Trimming took 5 bases from V and 6 from J; bases not matched to a gene: 12. The CDR3 is 16 amino acids. Germline V gives CDR1 SGHVS, CDR2 FQNEAQ. CDR3 nucleotides: TGTGCCAGCAGCGGCATAGCGGGGGGAAGTTCGAAGACCCAGTACTTC. The encoded protein is CASSGIAGGSSKTQYF.

The rearrangement joins TRBV7-2 to TRBJ2-5; TRBD1 agrees at 8 bases. Germline CDR1 reads SGHTA; CDR2 reads FQGNSA. The junction had 5 bases not matched to a gene; V was cut back by 4 bases and J by 4 bases. The CDR3 covers 14 residues. CDR3: CASSSRTGGETQYF. In nucleotides, the CDR3 is TGTGCCAGCAGCTCTCGCACAGGGGGAGAGACCCAGTACTTC.

This sequence joins TRBV4-1 and TRBJ2-2, with D possibly TRBD2 on 6 matching bases. Between the trimmed V and J ends, which lost 4 bases and 5 bases, there was a span of 20 bases. CDR1 and CDR2 from the germline V gene are MGHRA and YSYEKL. This CDR3 comprises 17 residues. As DNA, the CDR3 is TGCGCCAGCAGCCGTTCAGGAGGGGCCTGGAATACCGGGGAGCTGTTTTTT. Amino acid sequence: CASSRSGGAWNTGELFF.

This clone has a handful of counts. The chain uses TRBV7-2 and TRBJ1-2, with TRBD1 as a possible D gene (5 bases). Germline CDR1 is SGHTA and CDR2 is FQGNSA. V lost 5 bases, J lost 2 bases, and 21 bases lay in between. The CDR3 runs 17 residues. CDR3: CASSPRAGTDDNYGYTF. CDR3 coding DNA: TGTGCCAGCAGCCCAAGGGCCGGGACTGACGACAACTATGGCTACACCTTC.

About this clone itself: Other DNA sequences of this sample code for an identical CDR3. The V and J genes are TRBV27 and TRBJ1-5, with D unclear. CDR1 and CDR2 from the germline V gene are MNHEY and SMNVEV (reference sequence). Trimming took off 3 bases at V and 4 bases at J, with 7 bases between the two ends. This CDR3 spans 13 amino acids. The CDR3 DNA sequence: TGTGCCAGCAGTTTCGGCGGAAATCAGCCCCAGCATTTT. Its protein product is CASSFGGNQPQHF.

This clone turned up a few times. The J gene is TRBJ1-3, the V gene TRBV5-5; no reliable D call. The V gene lost 5 bases and the J gene lost 2 bases, with 17 bases spanning the gap. The V gene's germline CDR1 is SGHKS and CDR2 YYEKEE (reference sequence). The CDR3 runs to 16 residues. In DNA, the CDR3 is TGTGCCAGCAGTTTAGACAAGGCGTTAGCTGGAAACACCATATATTTT. This encodes CASSLDKALAGNTIYF.

The rearrangement joins TRBV11-2 to TRBJ2-1; TRBD2 is a possible D gene (6 bases). The CDR3 covers 16 residues. Germline V lookup: CDR1 SGHAT, CDR2 FQNNGV. Trimming pared 1 base from V and 5 bases from J, leaving 15 bases between. CDR3 loop: CASSLGRGTSHNEQFF. CDR3 bases: TGTGCCAGCAGCTTAGGCCGGGGGACCAGTCACAATGAGCAGTTCTTC. The full variable domain, completed using reference TRBV11-2 and TRBJ2-1, is EAGVAQSPRYKIIEKRQSVAFWCNPISGHATLYWYQQILGQGPKLLIQFQNNGVVDDSQLPKDRFSAERLKGVDSTLKIQPAKLEDSAVYLCASSLGRGTSHNEQFFGPGTRLTVL.

The V and J genes are TRBV11-3 and TRBJ2-7, with TRBD1 identical over 8 bases. Germline lookup yields CDR1 SGHNT and CDR2 YENEEA. The CDR3 covers 15 residues. Germline trimming cut 5 bases from V and 2 bases from J; bases unmatched to any gene: 8. The CDR3 loop reads CASSAAGTGPYEQYF. Written as DNA, the CDR3 is TGTGCCAGCAGCGCAGCCGGGACAGGACCCTACGAGCAGTACTTC.